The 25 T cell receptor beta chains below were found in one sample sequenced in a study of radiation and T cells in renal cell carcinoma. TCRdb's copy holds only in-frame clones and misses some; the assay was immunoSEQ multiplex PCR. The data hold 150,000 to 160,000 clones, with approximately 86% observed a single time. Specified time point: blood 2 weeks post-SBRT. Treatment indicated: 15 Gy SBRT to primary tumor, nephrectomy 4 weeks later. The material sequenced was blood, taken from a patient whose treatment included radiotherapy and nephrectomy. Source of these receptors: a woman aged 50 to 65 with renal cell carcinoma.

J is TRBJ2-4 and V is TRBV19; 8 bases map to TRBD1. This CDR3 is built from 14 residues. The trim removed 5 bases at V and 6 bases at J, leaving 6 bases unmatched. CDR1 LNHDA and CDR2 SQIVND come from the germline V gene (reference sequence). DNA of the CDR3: TGTGCCAGTAGTGTCGGACAGGGAAGAAACATTCAGTACTTC. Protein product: CASSVGQGRNIQYF.

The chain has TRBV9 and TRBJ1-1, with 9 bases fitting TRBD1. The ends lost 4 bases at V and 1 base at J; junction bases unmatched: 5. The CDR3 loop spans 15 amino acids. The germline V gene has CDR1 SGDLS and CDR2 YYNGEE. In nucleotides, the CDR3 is TGTGCCAGCAGCTCGCGACAGGGGGAGAACACTGAAGCTTTCTTT. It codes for CASSSRQGENTEAFF.

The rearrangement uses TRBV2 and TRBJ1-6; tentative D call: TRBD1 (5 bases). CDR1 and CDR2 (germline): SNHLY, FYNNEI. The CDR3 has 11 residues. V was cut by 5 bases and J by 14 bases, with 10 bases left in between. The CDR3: CASSSATALHF. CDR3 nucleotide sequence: TGTGCCAGCAGTTCTGCGACAGCCCTCCACTTT.

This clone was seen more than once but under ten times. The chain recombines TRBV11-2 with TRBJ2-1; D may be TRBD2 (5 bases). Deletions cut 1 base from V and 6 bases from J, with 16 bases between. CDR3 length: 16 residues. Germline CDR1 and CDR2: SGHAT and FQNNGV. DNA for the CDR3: TGTGCCAGCAGCTTAGGCACTAGTGGACGGTTCAATGAGCAGTTCTTC. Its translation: CASSLGTSGRFNEQFF.

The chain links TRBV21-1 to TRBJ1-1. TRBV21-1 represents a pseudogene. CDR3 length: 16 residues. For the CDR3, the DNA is TGTGCCAGCAGCAAAGTACGAGGAGGAGAGAACACTGAAGCTTTCTTT. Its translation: CASSKVRGGENTEAFF.

The DNA of the CDR3 is TGTGCCAGCAGCCCCGGCGGAGGAATTGCCTACGAGCAGTACTTC. This translates into CASSPGGGIAYEQYF. V is TRBV6-1 and J is TRBJ2-7; D is perhaps TRBD2 (5 bases). Germline V lookup: CDR1 MNHNS, CDR2 SASEGT. The CDR3 extends over 15 amino acids. Trimming took 6 bases from V and 2 from J, leaving 17 bases between them.

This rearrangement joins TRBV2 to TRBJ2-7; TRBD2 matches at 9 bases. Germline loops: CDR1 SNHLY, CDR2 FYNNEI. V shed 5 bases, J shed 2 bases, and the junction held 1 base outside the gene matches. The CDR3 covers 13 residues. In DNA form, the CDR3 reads TGTGCCAGCAGTAGCGGGGGGACCTACGAGCAGTACTTC. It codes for CASSSGGTYEQYF.

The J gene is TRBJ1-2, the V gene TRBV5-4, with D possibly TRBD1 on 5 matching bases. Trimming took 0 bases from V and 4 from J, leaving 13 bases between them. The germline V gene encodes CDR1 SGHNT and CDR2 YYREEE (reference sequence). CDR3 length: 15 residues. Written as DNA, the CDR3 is TGTGCCAGCAGCTTGGTAGGGGAGTTGGGCTATGGCTACACCTTC. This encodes CASSLVGELGYGYTF.

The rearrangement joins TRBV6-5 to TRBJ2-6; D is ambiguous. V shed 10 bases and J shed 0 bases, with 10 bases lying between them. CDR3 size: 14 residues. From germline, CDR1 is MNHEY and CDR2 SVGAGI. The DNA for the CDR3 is TGTGCCACCGCGACGGACTCTGGGGCCAACGTCCTGACTTTC. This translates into CATATDSGANVLTF.

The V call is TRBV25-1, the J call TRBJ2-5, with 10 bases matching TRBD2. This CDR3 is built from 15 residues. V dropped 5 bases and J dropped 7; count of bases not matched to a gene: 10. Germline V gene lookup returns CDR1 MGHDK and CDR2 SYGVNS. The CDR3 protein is CASSPTSGARGTQYF. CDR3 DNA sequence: TGTGCCAGCAGTCCAACTAGCGGGGCCCGAGGGACCCAGTACTTC.

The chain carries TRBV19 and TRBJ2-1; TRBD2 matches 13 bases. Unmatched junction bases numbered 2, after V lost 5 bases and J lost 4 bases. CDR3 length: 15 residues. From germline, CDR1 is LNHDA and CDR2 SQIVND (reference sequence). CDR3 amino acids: CASSGLAGVYNEQFF. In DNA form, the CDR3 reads TGTGCCAGTAGTGGACTAGCGGGGGTTTACAATGAGCAGTTCTTC.

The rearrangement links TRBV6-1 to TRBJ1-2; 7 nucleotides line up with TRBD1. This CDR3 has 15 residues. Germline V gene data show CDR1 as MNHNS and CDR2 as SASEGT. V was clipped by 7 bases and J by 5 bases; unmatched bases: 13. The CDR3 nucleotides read TGTGCCAGCATGATAAGACAGGGCGGGGAGTATGGCTACACCTTC. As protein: CASMIRQGGEYGYTF.

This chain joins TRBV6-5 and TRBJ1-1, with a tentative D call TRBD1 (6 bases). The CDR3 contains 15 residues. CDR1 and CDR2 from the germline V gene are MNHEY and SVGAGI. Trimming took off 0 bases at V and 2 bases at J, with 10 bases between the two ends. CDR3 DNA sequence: TGTGCCAGCAGTTACTCGATAGGGGGAAACACTGAAGCTTTCTTT. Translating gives CASSYSIGGNTEAFF.

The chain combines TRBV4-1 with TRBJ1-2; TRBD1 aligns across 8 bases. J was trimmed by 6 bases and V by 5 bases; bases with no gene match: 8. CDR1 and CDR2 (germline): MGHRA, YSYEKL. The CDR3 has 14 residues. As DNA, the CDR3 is TGCGCCAGCAGCGGCTGGGACAGGAGAAATGGCTACACCTTC. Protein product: CASSGWDRRNGYTF.

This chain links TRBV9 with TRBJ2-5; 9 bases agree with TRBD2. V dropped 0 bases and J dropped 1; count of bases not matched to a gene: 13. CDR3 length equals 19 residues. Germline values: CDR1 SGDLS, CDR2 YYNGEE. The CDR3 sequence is CASSVEFAGGRLFQETQYF. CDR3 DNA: TGTGCCAGCAGCGTAGAATTTGCGGGGGGGCGTTTGTTCCAAGAGACCCAGTACTTC.

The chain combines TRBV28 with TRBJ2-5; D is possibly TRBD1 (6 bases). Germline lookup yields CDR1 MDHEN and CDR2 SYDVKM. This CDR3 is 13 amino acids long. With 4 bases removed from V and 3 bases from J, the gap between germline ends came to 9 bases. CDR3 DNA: TGTGCCAGCAGTTCCCACAGGGAAGAGACCCAGTACTTC. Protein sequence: CASSSHREETQYF. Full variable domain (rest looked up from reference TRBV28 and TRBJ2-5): DVKVTQSSRYLVKRTGEKVFLECVQDMDHENMFWYRQDPGLGLRLIYFSYDVKMKEKGDIPEGYSVSREKKERFSLILESASTNQTSMYLCASSSHREETQYFGPGTRLLVL.

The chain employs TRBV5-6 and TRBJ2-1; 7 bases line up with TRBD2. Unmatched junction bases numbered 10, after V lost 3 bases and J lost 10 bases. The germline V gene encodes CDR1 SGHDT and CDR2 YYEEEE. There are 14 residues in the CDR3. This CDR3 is CASSWGTNPREQFF. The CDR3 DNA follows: TGTGCCAGCAGCTGGGGGACTAACCCTAGGGAGCAGTTCTTC. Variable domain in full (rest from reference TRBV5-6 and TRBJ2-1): DAGVTQSPTHLIKTRGQQVTLRCSPKSGHDTVSWYQQALGQGPQFIFQYYEEEERQRGNFPDRFSGHQFPNYSSELNVNALLLGDSALYLCASSWGTNPREQFFGPGTRLTVL.

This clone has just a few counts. This CDR3 is CSGGRQGEEQFF. As DNA, the CDR3 is TGCAGCGGGGGACGACAGGGCGAAGAGCAGTTCTTC. The chain combines TRBV29-1 with TRBJ2-1; 7 bases are shared with TRBD1. CDR1 SQVTM and CDR2 ANQGSEA come from the germline V gene. The length of the CDR3 is 12 residues. V was clipped by 7 bases and J by 10 bases; unmatched bases: 10.

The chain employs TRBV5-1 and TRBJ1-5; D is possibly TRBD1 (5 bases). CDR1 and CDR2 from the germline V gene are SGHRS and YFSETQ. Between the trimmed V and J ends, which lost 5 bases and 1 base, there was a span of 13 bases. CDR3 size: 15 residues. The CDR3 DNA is TGCGCCAGCAGGCCTCATGGGGGGAGCAATCAGCCCCAGCATTTT. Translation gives CASRPHGGSNQPQHF.

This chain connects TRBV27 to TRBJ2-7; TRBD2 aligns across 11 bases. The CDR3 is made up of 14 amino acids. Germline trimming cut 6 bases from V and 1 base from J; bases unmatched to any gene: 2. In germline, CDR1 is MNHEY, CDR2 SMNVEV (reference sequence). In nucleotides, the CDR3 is TGTGCCAGCAGGATAGCGGGGGGGTCCTACGAGCAGTACTTC. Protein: CASRIAGGSYEQYF.

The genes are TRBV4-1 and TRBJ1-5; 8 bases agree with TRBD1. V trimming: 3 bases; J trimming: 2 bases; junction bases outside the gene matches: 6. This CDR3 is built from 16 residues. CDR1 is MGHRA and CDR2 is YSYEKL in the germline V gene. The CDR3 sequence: CASSQADRGGNQPQHF. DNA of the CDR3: TGCGCCAGCAGCCAGGCAGACAGGGGTGGCAATCAGCCCCAGCATTTT.

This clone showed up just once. The CDR3 sequence: CASSSFPEGELFF. In DNA form, the CDR3 reads TGTGCCAGCAGTTCCTTCCCGGAAGGGGAGCTGTTTTTT. V is TRBV6-6 and J is TRBJ2-2; D uncertain. V dropped 4 bases and J dropped 8 bases, with 11 bases sitting between them. CDR3 length: 13 amino acids. Germline V gene lookup returns CDR1 MNHNY and CDR2 SVGAGI (reference sequence).

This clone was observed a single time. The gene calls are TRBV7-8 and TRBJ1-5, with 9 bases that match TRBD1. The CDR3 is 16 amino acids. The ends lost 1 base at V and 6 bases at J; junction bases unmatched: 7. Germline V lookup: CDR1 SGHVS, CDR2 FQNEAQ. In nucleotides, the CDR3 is TGTGCCAGCAGCTTAGGGGGACAGGGAGCGATTCAGCCCCAGCATTTT. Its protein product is CASSLGGQGAIQPQHF. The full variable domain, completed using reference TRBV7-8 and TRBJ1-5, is GAGVSQSPRYKVAKRGQDVALRCDPISGHVSLFWYQQALGQGPEFLTYFQNEAQLDKSGLPSDRFFAERPEGSVSTLKIQRTQQEDSAVYLCASSLGGQGAIQPQHFGDGTRLSIL.

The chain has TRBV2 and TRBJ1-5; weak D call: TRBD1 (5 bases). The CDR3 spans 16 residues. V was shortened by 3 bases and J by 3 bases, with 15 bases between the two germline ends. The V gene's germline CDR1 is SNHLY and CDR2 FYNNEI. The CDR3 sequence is CASSEGGLGLNQPQHF. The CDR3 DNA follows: TGTGCCAGCAGTGAGGGGGGGTTAGGGCTCAATCAGCCCCAGCATTTT.

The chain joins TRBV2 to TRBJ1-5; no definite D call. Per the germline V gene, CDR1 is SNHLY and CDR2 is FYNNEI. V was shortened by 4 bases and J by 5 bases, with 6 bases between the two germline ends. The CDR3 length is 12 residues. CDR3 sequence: CASSGTYQPQHF. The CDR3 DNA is TGTGCCAGCAGTGGCACGTATCAGCCCCAGCATTTT.